These 2 T cell receptor beta chains originate from one sample sequenced in a study of blood T cell repertoires in COVID-19. Assay: immunoSEQ multiplex PCR; the TCRdb copy retains only in-frame clones and omits some. This sample has about 120,000 clones, with more than 85% found just once. Sequenced input: peripheral blood. The source of these receptors is a man aged 55 to 70 with COVID-19, enrolled during active disease.

The J gene is TRBJ2-2, the V gene TRBV4-2, with TRBD2 matching over 9 bases. The CDR3 loop spans 16 amino acids. Germline CDR1 LGHNA, CDR2 YNFKEQ. The V gene end was trimmed by 1 base and the J gene end by 6 bases; junction bases not matched to a gene: 6. The CDR3 sequence is CASSQVSGGAPGELFF. Written as DNA, the CDR3 is TGTGCCAGCAGCCAAGTTAGCGGGGGCGCCCCCGGGGAGCTGTTTTTT.

This clone was seen a handful of times. The chain couples TRBV5-8 to TRBJ2-5; D is perhaps TRBD1 (5 bases). V shed 0 bases and J shed 5 bases, with 11 bases lying between them. The germline CDR1 and CDR2 sequences are SGHTS and YDEGEE. This CDR3 is 14 amino acids long. The CDR3 protein is CASSLARVRETQYF. CDR3 sequence (DNA): TGTGCCAGCAGCTTGGCCAGGGTGCGGGAGACCCAGTACTTC.